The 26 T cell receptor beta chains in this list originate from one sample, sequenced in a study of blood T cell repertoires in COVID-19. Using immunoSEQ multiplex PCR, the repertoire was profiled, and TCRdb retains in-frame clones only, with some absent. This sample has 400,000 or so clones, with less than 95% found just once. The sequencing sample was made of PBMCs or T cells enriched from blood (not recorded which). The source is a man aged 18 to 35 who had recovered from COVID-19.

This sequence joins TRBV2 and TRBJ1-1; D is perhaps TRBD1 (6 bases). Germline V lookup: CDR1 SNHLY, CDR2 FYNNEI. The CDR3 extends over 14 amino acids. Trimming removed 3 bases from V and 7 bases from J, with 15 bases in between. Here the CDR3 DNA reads TGTGCCAGCAGTGATCCAGGGGATACACTTGAAGCTTTCTTT. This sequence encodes CASSDPGDTLEAFF.

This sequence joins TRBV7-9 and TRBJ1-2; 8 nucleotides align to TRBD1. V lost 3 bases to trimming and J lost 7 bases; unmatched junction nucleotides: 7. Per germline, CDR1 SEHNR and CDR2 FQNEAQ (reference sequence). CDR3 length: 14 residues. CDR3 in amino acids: CASSFLDREGGYTF. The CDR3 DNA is TGTGCCAGCAGCTTCCTGGACAGGGAGGGTGGCTACACCTTC.

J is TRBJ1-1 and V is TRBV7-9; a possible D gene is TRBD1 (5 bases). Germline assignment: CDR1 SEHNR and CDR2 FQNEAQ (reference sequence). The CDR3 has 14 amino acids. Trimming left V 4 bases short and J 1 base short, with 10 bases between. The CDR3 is CASSSGVTNTEAFF. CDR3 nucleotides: TGTGCCAGCAGCTCGGGGGTTACGAACACTGAAGCTTTCTTT.

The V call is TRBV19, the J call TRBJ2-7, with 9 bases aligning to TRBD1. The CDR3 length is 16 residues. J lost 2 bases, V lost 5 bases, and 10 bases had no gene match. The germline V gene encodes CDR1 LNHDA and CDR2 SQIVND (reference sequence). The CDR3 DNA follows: TGTGCCAGTAGTCTTTCCCCGGGACAGGGACCCTACGAGCAGTACTTC. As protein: CASSLSPGQGPYEQYF.

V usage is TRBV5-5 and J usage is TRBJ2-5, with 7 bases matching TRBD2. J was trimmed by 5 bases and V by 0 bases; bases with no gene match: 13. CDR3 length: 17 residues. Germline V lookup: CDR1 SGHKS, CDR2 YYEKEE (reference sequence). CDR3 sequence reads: CASSLVGTGGSGETQYF. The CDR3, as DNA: TGTGCCAGCAGCTTGGTGGGTACTGGCGGGAGTGGCGAGACCCAGTACTTC.

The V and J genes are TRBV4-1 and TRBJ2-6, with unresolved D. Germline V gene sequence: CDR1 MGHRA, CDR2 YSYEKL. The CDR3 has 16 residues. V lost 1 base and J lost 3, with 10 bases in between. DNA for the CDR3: TGCGCCAGCAGCCAAGCTGTCGGCGGTGGGGCCAACGTCCTGACTTTC. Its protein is CASSQAVGGGANVLTF.

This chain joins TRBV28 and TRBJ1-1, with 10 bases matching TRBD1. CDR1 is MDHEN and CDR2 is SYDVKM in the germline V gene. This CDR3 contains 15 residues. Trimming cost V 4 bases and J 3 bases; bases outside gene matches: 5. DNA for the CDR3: TGTGCCAGCAGTTCCCCGACAGGGGGCTACACTGAAGCTTTCTTT. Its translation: CASSSPTGGYTEAFF.

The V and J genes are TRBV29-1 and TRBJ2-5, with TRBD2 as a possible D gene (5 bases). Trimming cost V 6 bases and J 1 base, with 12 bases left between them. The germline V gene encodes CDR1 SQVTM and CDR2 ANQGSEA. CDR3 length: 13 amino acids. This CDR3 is CSVPFRGQETQYF. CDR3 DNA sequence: TGCAGCGTCCCCTTCCGGGGCCAAGAGACCCAGTACTTC.

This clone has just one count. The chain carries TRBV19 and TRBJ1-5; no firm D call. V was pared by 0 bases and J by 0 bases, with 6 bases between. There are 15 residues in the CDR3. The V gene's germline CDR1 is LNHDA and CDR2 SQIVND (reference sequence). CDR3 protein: CASSIEAYSNQPQHF. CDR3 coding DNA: TGTGCCAGTAGTATAGAAGCCTATAGCAATCAGCCCCAGCATTTT.

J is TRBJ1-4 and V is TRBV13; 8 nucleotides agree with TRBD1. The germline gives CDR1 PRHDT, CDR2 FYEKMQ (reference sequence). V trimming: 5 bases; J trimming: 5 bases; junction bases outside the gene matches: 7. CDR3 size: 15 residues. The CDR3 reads CASSRWGQENEKLFF. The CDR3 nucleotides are TGTGCCAGCAGCCGCTGGGGACAGGAAAATGAAAAACTGTTTTTT.

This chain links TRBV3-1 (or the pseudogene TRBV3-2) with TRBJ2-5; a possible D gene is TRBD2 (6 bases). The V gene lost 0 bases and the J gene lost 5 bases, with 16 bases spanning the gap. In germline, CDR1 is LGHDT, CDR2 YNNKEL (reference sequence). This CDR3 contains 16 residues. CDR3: CASSQDIWRGRETQYF. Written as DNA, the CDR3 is TGTGCCAGCAGCCAAGATATTTGGAGGGGTCGGGAGACCCAGTACTTC.

This chain's CDR3 is CASRSGGENGYTF. The DNA for the CDR3 is TGTGCCAGCAGGTCAGGGGGCGAGAATGGCTACACCTTC. The chain recombines TRBV7-9 with TRBJ1-2; 8 nucleotides line up with TRBD1. There are 13 residues in the CDR3. The ends lost 6 bases at V and 6 bases at J; junction bases unmatched: 6. Germline assignment: CDR1 SEHNR and CDR2 FQNEAQ (reference sequence).

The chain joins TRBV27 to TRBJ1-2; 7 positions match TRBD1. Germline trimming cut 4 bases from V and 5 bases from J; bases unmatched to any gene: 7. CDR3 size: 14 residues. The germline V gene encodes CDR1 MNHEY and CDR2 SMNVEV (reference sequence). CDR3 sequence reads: CASSWTGGGYGYTF. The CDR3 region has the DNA TGTGCCAGCAGTTGGACAGGTGGAGGATATGGCTACACCTTC.

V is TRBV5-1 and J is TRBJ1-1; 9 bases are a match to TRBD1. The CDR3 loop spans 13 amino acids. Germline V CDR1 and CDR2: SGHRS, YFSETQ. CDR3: CATTTGGTAEAFF. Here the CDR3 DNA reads TGCGCAACCACCACAGGGGGCACGGCTGAAGCTTTCTTT.

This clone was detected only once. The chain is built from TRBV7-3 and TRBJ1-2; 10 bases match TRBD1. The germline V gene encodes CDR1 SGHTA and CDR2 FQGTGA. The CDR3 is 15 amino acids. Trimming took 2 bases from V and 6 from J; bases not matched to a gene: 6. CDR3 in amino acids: CASSLVPGTGDGYTF. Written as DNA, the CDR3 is TGTGCCAGCAGCTTAGTCCCCGGGACAGGGGATGGCTACACCTTC.

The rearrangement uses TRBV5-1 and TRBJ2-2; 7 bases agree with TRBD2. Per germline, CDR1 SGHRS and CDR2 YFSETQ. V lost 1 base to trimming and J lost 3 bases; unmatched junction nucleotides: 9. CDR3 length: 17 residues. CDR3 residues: CASSLFSPSGHTGELFF. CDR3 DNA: TGCGCCAGCAGCTTGTTTAGTCCTAGCGGACACACCGGGGAGCTGTTTTTT.

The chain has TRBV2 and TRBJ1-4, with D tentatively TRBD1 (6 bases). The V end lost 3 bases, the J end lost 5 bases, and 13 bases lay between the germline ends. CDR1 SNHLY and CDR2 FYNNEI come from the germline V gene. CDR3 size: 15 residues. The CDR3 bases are TGTGCCAGCAGTGAGCGTGGACAGAAAAATGAAAAACTGTTTTTT. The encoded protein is CASSERGQKNEKLFF.

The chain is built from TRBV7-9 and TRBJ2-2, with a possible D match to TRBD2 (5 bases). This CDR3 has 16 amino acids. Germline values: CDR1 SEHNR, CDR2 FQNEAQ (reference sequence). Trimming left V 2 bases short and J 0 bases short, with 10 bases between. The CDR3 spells CASSLHASPNTGELFF. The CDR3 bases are TGTGCCAGCAGCTTACACGCTAGCCCGAACACCGGGGAGCTGTTTTTT.

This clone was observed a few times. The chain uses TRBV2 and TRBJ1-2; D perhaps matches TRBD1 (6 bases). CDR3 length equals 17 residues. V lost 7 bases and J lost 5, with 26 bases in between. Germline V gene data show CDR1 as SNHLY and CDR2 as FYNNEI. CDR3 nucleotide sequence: TGTGCCAGCAAGTCGCAAGGGGGAATGTCGCTGAAATATGGCTACACCTTC. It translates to CASKSQGGMSLKYGYTF.

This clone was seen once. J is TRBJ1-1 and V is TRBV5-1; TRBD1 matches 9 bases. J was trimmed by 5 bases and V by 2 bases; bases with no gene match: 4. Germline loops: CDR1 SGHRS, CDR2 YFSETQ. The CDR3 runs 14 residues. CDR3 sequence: CASSLRTGETEAFF. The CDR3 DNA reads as TGCGCCAGCAGCTTACGGACAGGGGAGACTGAAGCTTTCTTT.

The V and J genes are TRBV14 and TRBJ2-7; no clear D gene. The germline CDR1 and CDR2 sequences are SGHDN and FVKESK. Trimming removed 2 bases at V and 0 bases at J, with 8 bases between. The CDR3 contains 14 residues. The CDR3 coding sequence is TGTGCCAGCAGCCAATTTCGCGGCTCCTACGAGCAGTACTTC. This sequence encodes CASSQFRGSYEQYF.

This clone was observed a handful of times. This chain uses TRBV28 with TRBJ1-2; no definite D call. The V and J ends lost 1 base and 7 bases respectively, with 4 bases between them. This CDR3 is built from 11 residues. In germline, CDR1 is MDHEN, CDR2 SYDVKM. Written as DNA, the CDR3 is TGTGCCAGCAGTTTATCGAGTGGCTACACCTTC. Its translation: CASSLSSGYTF.

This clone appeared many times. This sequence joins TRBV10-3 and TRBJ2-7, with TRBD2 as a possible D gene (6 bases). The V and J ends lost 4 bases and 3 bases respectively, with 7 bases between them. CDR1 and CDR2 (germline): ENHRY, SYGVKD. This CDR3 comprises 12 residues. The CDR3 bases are TGTGCCATCAGTGGGACTAACTACGAGCAGTACTTC. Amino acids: CAISGTNYEQYF.

The CDR3 DNA reads as TGTGCCAGCAGTGACAGGACAGGGAACGAGCAGTACTTC. Residues: CASSDRTGNEQYF. This chain connects TRBV2 to TRBJ2-7, with TRBD1 matching over 8 bases. V shed 3 bases and J 5 bases; nucleotides not matched to a gene: 3. This CDR3 is 13 amino acids long. Germline values: CDR1 SNHLY, CDR2 FYNNEI. Looking up the rest from reference TRBV2 and TRBJ2-7 gives the full variable domain: EPEVTQTPSHQVTQMGQEVILRCVPISNHLYFYWYRQILGQKVEFLVSFYNNEISEKSEIFDDQFSVERPDGSNFTLKIRSTKLEDSAMYFCASSDRTGNEQYFGPGTRLTVT.

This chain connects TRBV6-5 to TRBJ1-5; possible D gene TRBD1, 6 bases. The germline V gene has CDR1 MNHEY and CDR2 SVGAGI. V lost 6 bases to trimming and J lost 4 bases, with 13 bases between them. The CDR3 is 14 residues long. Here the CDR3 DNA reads TGTGCCAGCAGGGGGGACACCGTTAATCAGCCCCAGCATTTT. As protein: CASRGDTVNQPQHF.

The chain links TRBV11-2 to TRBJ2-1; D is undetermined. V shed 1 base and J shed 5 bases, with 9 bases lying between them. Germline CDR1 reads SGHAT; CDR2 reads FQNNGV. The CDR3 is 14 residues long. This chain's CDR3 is CASSLGYDHNEQFF. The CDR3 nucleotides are TGTGCCAGCAGCTTAGGCTACGATCACAATGAGCAGTTCTTC. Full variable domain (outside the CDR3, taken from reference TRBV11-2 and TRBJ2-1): EAGVAQSPRYKIIEKRQSVAFWCNPISGHATLYWYQQILGQGPKLLIQFQNNGVVDDSQLPKDRFSAERLKGVDSTLKIQPAKLEDSAVYLCASSLGYDHNEQFFGPGTRLTVL.